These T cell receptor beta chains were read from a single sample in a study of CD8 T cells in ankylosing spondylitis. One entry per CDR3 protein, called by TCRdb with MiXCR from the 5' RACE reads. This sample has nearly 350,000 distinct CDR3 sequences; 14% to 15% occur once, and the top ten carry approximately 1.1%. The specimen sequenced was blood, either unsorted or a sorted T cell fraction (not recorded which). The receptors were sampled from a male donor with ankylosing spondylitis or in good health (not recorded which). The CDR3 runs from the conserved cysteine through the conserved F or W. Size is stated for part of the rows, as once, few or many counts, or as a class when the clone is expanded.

CDR3aa: CASSPKIMTGTMNTEAFF
v_gene: TRBV6-4
abundance: few

CDR3aa: CSVGPSGEQFF
v_gene: TRBV29-1
abundance: -

CDR3aa: CASSFSAPSGIAGGRGYTF
v_gene: TRBV5-1
abundance: -

CDR3aa: CASSLQSRFSYEQYF
v_gene: TRBV3-1
abundance: -

CDR3aa: CASWAGGLGETQYF
v_gene: TRBV6-1
abundance: -

CDR3aa: CASSYSGGGNSPLHF
v_gene: TRBV6-5
abundance: many

CDR3aa: CASSFGGASTDTQYF
v_gene: TRBV7-2
abundance: few

CDR3aa: CASSAGVGVYQETQYF
v_gene: TRBV25-1
abundance: few

CDR3aa: CATREGGPDTQYF
v_gene: TRBV7-2
abundance: few

CDR3aa: CASSYPGQGKTQYF
v_gene: TRBV4-1
abundance: -

CDR3aa: CASSLDPGTINQPQHF
v_gene: TRBV11-2
abundance: -

CDR3aa: CASSDWGRTYEQYF
v_gene: TRBV25-1
abundance: -

CDR3aa: CSARSVGRELFYTF
v_gene: TRBV20-1
abundance: few

CDR3aa: CASSPRTSGLGTDTQYF
v_gene: TRBV3-1
abundance: few

CDR3aa: CASSEHMNTEAFF
v_gene: TRBV6-4
abundance: -

CDR3aa: CASSYSAGYGYTF
v_gene: TRBV6-5
abundance: many

CDR3aa: CASRPQGRTTGELFF
v_gene: TRBV27
abundance: -

CDR3aa: CASSGGAGPTTAYTF
v_gene: TRBV12-3/TRBV12-4
abundance: -

CDR3aa: CAISGTGVSYEQYF
v_gene: TRBV10-3
abundance: -

CDR3aa: CASSQGTERSNTDTQYF
v_gene: TRBV4-2
abundance: few

CDR3aa: CASSYPELGNEQFF
v_gene: TRBV6-5
abundance: few

CDR3aa: CTIRGAGRTDTQYF
v_gene: TRBV10-3
abundance: -

CDR3aa: CASSPQGGTTEAFF
v_gene: TRBV7-9
abundance: -

CDR3aa: CASIAGARFTGELFF
v_gene: TRBV5-1
abundance: -

CDR3aa: CASNPRGRQEKLFF
v_gene: TRBV6-1
abundance: few

CDR3aa: CASSQEGLKADTQYF
v_gene: TRBV12-3/TRBV12-4
abundance: -

CDR3aa: CSVDEAGNYGYTF
v_gene: TRBV29-1
abundance: -

CDR3aa: CASSGHRDDTQYF
v_gene: TRBV3-1
abundance: -

CDR3aa: CAISDTTSGITKNIQYF
v_gene: TRBV10-3
abundance: -

CDR3aa: CASSLASRTGNTGELFF
v_gene: TRBV5-1
abundance: -

CDR3aa: CASSSYPTSATLGEQYF
v_gene: TRBV12-3/TRBV12-4
abundance: few

CDR3aa: CAISTLAGSTDTQYF
v_gene: TRBV10-3
abundance: -

CDR3aa: CSAGGAAAQETQYF
v_gene: TRBV29-1
abundance: few

CDR3aa: CASSAGLVNTGELFF
v_gene: TRBV27
abundance: -

CDR3aa: CAWGRLRNTGELFF
v_gene: TRBV30
abundance: -

CDR3aa: CASTPGGTIYF
v_gene: TRBV7-9
abundance: few

CDR3aa: CAISPTGTTNTGELFF
v_gene: TRBV10-3
abundance: few

CDR3aa: CASSREEGTGELFF
v_gene: TRBV6-4
abundance: many

CDR3aa: CASSLTGGADVEQYF
v_gene: TRBV5-1
abundance: -

CDR3aa: CASTVRELSEQYF
v_gene: TRBV6-1
abundance: -

CDR3aa: CASNSAGGTDTQYF
v_gene: TRBV12-3/TRBV12-4
abundance: few

CDR3aa: CASSLDARGKTQYF
v_gene: TRBV5-1
abundance: few

CDR3aa: CSARDLAGAPQREQFF
v_gene: TRBV20-1
abundance: -

CDR3aa: CASSRSTEGTDTQYF
v_gene: TRBV4-2
abundance: -

CDR3aa: CASSEGHGNQPQHF
v_gene: TRBV6-1
abundance: few

CDR3aa: CAISESKGGGTFTGEQYF
v_gene: TRBV10-3
abundance: few

CDR3aa: CASSQDPGQGGGYTF
v_gene: TRBV4-2
abundance: -

CDR3aa: CSVGGGGRTGELFF
v_gene: TRBV29-1
abundance: -

CDR3aa: CASSLEVQYNEQFF
v_gene: TRBV12-3/TRBV12-4
abundance: -

CDR3aa: CASSDYKLWAEAFF
v_gene: TRBV7-2
abundance: -

CDR3aa: CASSLTGGLTGELFF
v_gene: TRBV3-1
abundance: few

CDR3aa: CASSLEGLRPEQETQYF
v_gene: TRBV5-1
abundance: -

CDR3aa: CASSLADGYYGYTF
v_gene: TRBV7-8
abundance: few

CDR3aa: CASSYVHGQETQYF
v_gene: TRBV6-5
abundance: many

CDR3aa: CASSPRYQAGELFF
v_gene: TRBV11-3
abundance: -

CDR3aa: CASSPERSRYSPLHF
v_gene: TRBV13
abundance: -

CDR3aa: CASSQLGLARGDTQYF
v_gene: TRBV4-1
abundance: few